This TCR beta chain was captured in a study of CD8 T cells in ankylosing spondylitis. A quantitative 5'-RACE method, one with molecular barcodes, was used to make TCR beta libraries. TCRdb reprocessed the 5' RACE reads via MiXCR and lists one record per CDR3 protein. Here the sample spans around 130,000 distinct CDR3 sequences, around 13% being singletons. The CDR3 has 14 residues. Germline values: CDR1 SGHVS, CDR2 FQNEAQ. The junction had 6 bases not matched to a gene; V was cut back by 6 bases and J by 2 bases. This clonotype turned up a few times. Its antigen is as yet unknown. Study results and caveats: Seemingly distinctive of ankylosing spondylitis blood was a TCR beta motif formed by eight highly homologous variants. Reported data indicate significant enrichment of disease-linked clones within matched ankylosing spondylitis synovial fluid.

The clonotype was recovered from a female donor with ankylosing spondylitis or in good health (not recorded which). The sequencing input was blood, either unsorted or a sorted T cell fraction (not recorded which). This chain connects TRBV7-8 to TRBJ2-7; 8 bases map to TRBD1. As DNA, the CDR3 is TGTGCCAGCAGGCAGGGGGCGCCGACCTACGAGCAGTACTTC. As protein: CASRQGAPTYEQYF.